This is a list of T cell receptor beta chains from one sample in a study of CD8 T cells in ankylosing spondylitis. A single record per CDR3 protein comes from TCRdb applying MiXCR to the 5' RACE reads. The sample includes about 160,000 distinct CDR3 sequences, 9.8% seen only once; the top ten take about 15%. Sequences were obtained from blood, either unsorted or a sorted T cell fraction (not recorded which). The receptors come from a female donor with ankylosing spondylitis or in good health (not recorded which). CDR3s include the opening cysteine and the closing phenylalanine or tryptophan.

j_gene	v_gene	CDR3aa
TRBJ1-6	TRBV9	CASSVTGSSNSPLHF
TRBJ1-1	TRBV6-6	CASRSGGEAFF
TRBJ2-1	TRBV20-1	CSASRDPGFGEQFF
TRBJ1-5	TRBV6-1	CASASGFGNQPQHF
TRBJ2-7	TRBV6-2/TRBV6-3	CASSYSGTLSYEQYF
TRBJ2-3	TRBV28	CASSPPVWRSGVLGDTQYF
TRBJ1-1	TRBV6-2/TRBV6-3	CASSYSTMAPMNTEAFF
TRBJ2-7	TRBV6-6	CASSGGFEQYF
TRBJ2-7	TRBV10-3	CAISDEGQPDEQYF
TRBJ2-1	TRBV6-2/TRBV6-3	CASRHLAGVYNEQFF